This TCR beta chain comes out of a study of T cell responses to AZD1222 COVID-19 vaccine. Looking at the study overall: It was second doses at about 4 or about 12 weeks that were pooled.

General observations from the study: The span of vaccine-associated CD4 TCRs extended across spike, with dominance at 160-218 and 743-854. Unmutated variant regions reportedly attract nearly half of all spike-specific TCRs.

This clone has only one observation. Its antigen is undetermined. The repertoire was sequenced with immunoSEQ multiplex PCR; TCRdb's copy has only in-frame clones and lacks some. Of more than 90,000 clones listed, more than 85% are singletons. J gave up 0 bases and V 4 bases, and 6 bases lay outside the gene matches. This CDR3 has 16 residues. CDR1 is SGDLS, CDR2 YYNGEE, per germline. This clonotype was sampled from an adult in good health. The rearrangement links TRBV9 to TRBJ1-4; 7 bases are a match to TRBD1. This specimen consisted of peripheral blood, obtained on day 0 of AZD1222 vaccination. CDR3 amino acids: CASSKTGPATNEKLFF. CDR3 coding DNA: TGTGCCAGCAGCAAGACAGGGCCCGCAACTAATGAAAAACTGTTTTTT.